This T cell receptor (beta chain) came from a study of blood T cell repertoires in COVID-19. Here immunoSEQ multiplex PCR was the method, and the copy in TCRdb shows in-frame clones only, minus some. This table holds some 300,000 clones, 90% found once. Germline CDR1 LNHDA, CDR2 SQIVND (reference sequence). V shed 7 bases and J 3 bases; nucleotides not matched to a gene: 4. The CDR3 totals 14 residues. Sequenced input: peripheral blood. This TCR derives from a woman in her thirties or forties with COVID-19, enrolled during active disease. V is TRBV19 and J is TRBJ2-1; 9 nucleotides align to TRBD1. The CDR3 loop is CASTPDRGYNEQFF. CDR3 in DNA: TGTGCCAGTACTCCGGACAGGGGCTACAATGAGCAGTTCTTC.